This entry describes one TCR beta chain. The clone's antigen remains unknown. Base qualities are not provided; no much larger clone lies one nucleotide away. The source of the sample is a study of blood T cell repertoires in COVID-19 (TCRdb year 2020). Describing the broader study: Samples from collaborators originated in the United States, Italy and Spain and spanned both the acute and convalescent phases of COVID-19. The material from the prospective study consisted of cDNA or gDNA derived from T cells, B-cell-depleted T cells, or PBMCs. Deeply sampled blood TCRbeta repertoires from subjects exposed to, actively infected with, or recovered from COVID-19 were included in the dataset. The repertoires were released in a freely available public database intended as a resource for research on the immune response to SARS-CoV-2. Samples came from the ongoing ImmuneRACE study (first 160 participants) plus 1,254 subjects from 6 global collaborators. A de-identified subject ID, COVID-19 status, age in years and sex were almost always included in the sample metadata. Where HLA class I and class II types were available, the types were taken from metadata supplied by the sample provider, not from assay-based typing.

The immunoSEQ Assay, a bias-controlled multiplex PCR, was used to amplify TCRbeta CDR3 regions from genomic DNA. For the original study's pipeline: The number of nucleated cells in each sample was estimated by amplification of reference gene primers within the assay. To quantify the absolute abundance of each unique TCRbeta CDR3 rearrangement, sequence reads were collapsed and filtered. Productive Simpson clonality was computed per sample as the square root of Simpson's diversity index over productive rearrangements. TCRdb took this table from immuneACCESS and kept in-frame rearrangements with V and J called. Such tables lack part of the clones; where checked against another copy, unresolved V genes explain under half of the gap, and the rest is unexplained. D and trimming come from the DNA, and the V and J calls and clone size come from that table. This sample has more than 200,000 clones in its table, and more than 70% of those were observed once. Roughly 8.7% of the sample goes to the ten largest clones.

The germline ends are 11 bases apart after V is trimmed by 4 bases and J by 3 bases. As encoded in the germline V gene, CDR1 is KGHDR while CDR2 is SFDVKD. Including the terminal cysteine and phenylalanine, the CDR3 comprises 14 residues. Only the CDR3 DNA is retained, 42 bases long and in frame from the first base. Study-wide conclusions, independent of this receptor: The amount of clinical and demographic metadata varied by source and participant and was provided uncurated.

Whole blood was collected in K2EDTA tubes by collaborating institutions according to the institutions' own protocols. For TCRbeta analysis, collaborator samples were shipped as frozen whole blood, as isolated PBMCs, or as DNA extracted from either sample type. This sequence was found in a man aged 35-49 years with active or convalescent COVID-19. The chain employs TRBV24-1 and TRBJ1-2; tentative D gene TRBD1, with 6 bases matching. Sequencing was performed on peripheral blood. In nucleotides, the sequence is TGTGCCACCAGTGACGTCAGGGGTGACTATGGCTACACCTTC. Its amino acids are CATSDVRGDYGYTF.